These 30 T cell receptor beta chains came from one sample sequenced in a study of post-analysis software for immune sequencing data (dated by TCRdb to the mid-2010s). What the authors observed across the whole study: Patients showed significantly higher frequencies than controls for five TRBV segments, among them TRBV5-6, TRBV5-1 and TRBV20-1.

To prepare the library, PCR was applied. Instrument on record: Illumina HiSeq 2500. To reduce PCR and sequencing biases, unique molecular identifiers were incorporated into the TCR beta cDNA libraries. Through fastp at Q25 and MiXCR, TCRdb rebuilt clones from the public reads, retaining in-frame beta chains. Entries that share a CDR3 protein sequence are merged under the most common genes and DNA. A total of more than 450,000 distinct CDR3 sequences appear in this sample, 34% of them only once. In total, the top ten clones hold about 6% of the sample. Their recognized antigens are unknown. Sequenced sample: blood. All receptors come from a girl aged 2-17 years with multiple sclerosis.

Here the CDR3 reads CASSLVDGTVSTF. The CDR3 DNA sequence: TGCGCCAGCAGCTTGGTGGACGGGACAGTATCCACCTTC. The rearrangement uses TRBV5-1 and TRBJ1-2, with TRBD1 matching 7 bases. From germline, CDR1 is SGHRS and CDR2 YFSETQ. The ends lost 0 bases at V and 13 bases at J; junction bases unmatched: 9. The CDR3 sequence is 13 residues long.

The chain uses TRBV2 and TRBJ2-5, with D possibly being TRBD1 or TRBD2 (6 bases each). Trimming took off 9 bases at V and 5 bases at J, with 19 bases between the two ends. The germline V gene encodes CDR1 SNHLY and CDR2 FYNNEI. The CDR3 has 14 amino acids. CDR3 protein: CASSPPGAGETQYF. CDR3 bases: TGTGCCAGTAGTCCCCCGGGGGCCGGGGAGACCCAGTACTTC.

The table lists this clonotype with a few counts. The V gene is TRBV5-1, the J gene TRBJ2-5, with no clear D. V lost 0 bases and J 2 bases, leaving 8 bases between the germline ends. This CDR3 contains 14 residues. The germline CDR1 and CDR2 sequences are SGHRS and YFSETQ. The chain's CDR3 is CASSLALGQETQYF. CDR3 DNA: TGCGCCAGCAGCTTGGCTCTGGGGCAAGAGACCCAGTACTTC. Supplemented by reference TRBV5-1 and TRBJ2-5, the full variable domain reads KAGVTQTPRYLIKTRGQQVTLSCSPISGHRSVSWYQQTPGQGLQFLFEYFSETQRNKGNFPGRFSGRQFSNSRSEMNVSTLELGDSALYLCASSLALGQETQYFGPGTRLLVL.

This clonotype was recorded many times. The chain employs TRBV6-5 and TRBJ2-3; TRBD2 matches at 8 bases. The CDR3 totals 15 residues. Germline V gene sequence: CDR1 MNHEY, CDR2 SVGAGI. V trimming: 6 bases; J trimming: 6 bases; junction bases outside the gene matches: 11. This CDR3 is CASSRGIAGMDTQYF. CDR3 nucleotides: TGTGCCAGCAGCCGCGGGATAGCGGGGATGGATACGCAGTATTTT.

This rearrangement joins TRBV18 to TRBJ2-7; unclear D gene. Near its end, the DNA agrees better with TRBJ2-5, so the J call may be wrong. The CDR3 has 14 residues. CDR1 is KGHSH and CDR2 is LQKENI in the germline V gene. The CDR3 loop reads CASSHAVEQETQYF. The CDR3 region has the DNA TGTGCCAGCTCACACGCCGTAGAACAAGAGACCCAGTACTTC.

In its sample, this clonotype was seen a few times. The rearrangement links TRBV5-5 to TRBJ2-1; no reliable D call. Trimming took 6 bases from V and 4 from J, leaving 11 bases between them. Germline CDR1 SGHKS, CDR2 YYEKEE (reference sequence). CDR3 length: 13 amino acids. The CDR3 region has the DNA TGTGCCAGCACCCATCAAGGGTACAATGAGCAGTTCTTC. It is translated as CASTHQGYNEQFF.

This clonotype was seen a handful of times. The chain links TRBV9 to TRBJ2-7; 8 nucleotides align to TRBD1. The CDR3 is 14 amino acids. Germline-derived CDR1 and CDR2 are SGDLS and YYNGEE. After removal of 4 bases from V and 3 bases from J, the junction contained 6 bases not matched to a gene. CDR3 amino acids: CASSIGQGDYEQYF. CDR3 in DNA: TGTGCCAGCAGCATTGGACAGGGCGACTACGAGCAGTACTTC.

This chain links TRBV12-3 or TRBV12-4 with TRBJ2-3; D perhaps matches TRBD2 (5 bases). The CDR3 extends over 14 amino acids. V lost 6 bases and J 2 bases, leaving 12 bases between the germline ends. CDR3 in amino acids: CASRTGVYTDTQYF. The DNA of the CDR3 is TGTGCCAGCAGAACCGGGGTTTACACAGATACGCAGTATTTT.

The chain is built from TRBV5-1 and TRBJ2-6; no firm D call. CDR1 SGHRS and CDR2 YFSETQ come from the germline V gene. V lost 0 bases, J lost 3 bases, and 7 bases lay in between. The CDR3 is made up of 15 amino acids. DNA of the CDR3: TGCGCCAGCAGCTTGGCTGGCCTTGGGGCCAACGTCCTGACTTTC. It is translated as CASSLAGLGANVLTF.

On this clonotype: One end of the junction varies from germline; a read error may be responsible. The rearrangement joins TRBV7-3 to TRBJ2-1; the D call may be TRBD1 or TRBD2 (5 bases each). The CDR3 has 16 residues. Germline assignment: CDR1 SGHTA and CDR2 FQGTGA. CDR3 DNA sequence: TGTTCCAGCAGCTCCTCCGGGACCGTCTCCTACAATGAGCAGTTCTTC. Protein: CSSSSSGTVSYNEQFF.

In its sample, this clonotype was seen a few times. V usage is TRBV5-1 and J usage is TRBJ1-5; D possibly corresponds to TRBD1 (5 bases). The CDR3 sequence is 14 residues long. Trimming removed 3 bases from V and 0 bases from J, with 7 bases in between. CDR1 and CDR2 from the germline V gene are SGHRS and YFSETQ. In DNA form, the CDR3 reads TGCGCCAGCAGCTCGGACATTAGCAATCAGCCCCAGCATTTT. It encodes CASSSDISNQPQHF.

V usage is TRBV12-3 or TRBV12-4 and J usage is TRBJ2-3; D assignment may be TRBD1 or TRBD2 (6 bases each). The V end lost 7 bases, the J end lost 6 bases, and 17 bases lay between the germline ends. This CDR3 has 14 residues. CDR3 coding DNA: TGTGCCAGCACCCTCTCGGGGGCAGAGGATACGCAGTATTTT. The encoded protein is CASTLSGAEDTQYF.

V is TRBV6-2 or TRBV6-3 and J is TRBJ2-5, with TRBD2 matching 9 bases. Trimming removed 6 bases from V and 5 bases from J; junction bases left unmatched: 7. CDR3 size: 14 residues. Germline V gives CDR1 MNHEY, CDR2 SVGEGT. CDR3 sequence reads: CASSKAGGKETQYF. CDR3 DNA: TGTGCCAGCAGCAAAGCGGGGGGAAAGGAGACCCAGTACTTC.

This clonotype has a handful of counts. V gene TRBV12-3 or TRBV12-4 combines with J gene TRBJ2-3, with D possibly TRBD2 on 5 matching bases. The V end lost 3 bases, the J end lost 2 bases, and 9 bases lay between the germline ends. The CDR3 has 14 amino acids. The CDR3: CASSFDGNTDTQYF. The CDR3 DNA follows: TGTGCCAGCAGTTTCGACGGGAACACAGATACGCAGTATTTT.

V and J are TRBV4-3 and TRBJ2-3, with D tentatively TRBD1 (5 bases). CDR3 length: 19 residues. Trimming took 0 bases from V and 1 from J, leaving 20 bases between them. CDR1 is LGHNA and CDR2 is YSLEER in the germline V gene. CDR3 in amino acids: CASSQDLYDRTDRTDTQYF. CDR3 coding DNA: TGCGCCAGCAGCCAAGATTTGTATGACAGAACGGACCGCACAGATACGCAGTATTTT.

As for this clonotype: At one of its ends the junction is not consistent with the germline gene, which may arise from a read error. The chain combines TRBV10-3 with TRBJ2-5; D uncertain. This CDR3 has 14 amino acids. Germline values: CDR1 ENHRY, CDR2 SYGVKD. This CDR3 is CTISESRYQETQYF. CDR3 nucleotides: TGTACCATCAGTGAGTCAAGGTACCAAGAGACCCAGTACTTC.

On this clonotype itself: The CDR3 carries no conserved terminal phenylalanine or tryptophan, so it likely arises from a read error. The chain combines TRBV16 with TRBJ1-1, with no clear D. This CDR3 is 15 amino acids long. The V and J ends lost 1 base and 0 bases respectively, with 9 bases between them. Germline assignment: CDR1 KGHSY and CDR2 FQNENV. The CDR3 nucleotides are TGTGCCAGCAGCCAATGGTTACAGATGAACACTGAAGCTTTCTAT. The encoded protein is CASSQWLQMNTEAFY.

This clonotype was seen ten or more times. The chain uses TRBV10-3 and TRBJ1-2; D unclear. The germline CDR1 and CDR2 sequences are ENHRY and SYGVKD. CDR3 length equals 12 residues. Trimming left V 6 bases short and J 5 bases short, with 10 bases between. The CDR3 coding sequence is TGTGCCATCAGAGAGCAGGCTTATGGCTACACCTTC. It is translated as CAIREQAYGYTF.

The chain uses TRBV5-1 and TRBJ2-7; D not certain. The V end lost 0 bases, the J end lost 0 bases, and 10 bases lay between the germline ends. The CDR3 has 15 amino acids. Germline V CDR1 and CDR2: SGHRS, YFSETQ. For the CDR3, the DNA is TGCGCCAGCAGCTTGGACCAGGCCCCCTCCTACGAGCAGTACTTC. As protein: CASSLDQAPSYEQYF.

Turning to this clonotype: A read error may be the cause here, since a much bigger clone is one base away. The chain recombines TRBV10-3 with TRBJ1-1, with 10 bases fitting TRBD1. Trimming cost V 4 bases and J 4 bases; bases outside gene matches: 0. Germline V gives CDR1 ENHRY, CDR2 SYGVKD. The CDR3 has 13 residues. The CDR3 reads CAISGTGGTEAFF. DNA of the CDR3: TGTGCCATCAGTGGGACAGGGGGCACTGAAGCTTTCTTT.

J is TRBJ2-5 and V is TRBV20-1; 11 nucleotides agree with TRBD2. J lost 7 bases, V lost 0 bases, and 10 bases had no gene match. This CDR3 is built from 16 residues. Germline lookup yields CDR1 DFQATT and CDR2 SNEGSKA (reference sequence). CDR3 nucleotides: TGCAGTGCTAGAGATCTGGCTAGCGGGGGGACGCGGACCCAGTACTTC. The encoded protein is CSARDLASGGTRTQYF.

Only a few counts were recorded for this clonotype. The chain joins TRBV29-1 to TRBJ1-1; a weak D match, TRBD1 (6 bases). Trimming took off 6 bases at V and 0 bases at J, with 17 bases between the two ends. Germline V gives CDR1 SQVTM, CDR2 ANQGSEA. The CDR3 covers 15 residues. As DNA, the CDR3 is TGCAGCGTGGGGTGGGGGGCAGGTATGAACACTGAAGCTTTCTTT. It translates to CSVGWGAGMNTEAFF.

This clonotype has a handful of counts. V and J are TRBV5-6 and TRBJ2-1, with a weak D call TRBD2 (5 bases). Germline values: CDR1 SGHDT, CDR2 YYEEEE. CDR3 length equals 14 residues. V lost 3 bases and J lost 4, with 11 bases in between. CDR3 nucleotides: TGTGCCAGCAGCTGGAGGCTATCTTACAATGAGCAGTTCTTC. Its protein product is CASSWRLSYNEQFF. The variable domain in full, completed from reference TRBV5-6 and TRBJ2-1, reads DAGVTQSPTHLIKTRGQQVTLRCSPKSGHDTVSWYQQALGQGPQFIFQYYEEEERQRGNFPDRFSGHQFPNYSSELNVNALLLGDSALYLCASSWRLSYNEQFFGPGTRLTVL.

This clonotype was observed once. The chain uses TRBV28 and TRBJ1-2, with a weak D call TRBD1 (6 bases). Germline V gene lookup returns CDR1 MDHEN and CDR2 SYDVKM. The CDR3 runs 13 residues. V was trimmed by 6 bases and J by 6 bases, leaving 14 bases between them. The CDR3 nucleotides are TGTGCCAGCAGAACTGACAGGACTCATGGCTACACCTTC. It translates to CASRTDRTHGYTF.

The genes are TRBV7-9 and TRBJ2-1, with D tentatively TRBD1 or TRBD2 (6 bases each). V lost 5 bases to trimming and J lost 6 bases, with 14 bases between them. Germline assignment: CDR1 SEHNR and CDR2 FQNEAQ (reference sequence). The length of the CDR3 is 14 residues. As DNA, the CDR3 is TGTGCCAGCAGCACCGTGGGGGGCGTCAATGAGCAGTTCTTC. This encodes CASSTVGGVNEQFF.

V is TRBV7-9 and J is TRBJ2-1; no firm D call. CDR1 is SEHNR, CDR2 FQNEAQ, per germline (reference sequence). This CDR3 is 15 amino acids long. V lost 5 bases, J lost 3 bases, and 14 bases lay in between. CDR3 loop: CASSTVLLLYNEQFF. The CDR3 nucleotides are TGTGCCAGCAGCACGGTCCTCCTACTCTACAATGAGCAGTTCTTC.

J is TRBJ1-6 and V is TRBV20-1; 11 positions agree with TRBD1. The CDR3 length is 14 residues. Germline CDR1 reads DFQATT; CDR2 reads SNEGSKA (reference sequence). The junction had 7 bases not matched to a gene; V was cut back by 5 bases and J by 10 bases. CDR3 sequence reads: CSAPLDRGLSPLHF. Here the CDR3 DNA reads TGCAGTGCTCCCCTGGACAGGGGGCTCTCACCCCTCCACTTT.

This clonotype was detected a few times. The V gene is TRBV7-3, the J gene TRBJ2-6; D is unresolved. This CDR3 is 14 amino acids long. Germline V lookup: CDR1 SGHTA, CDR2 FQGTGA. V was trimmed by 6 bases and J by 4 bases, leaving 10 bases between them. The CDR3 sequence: CASSSASGANVLTF. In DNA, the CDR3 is TGTGCCAGCAGTAGTGCATCCGGGGCCAACGTCCTGACTTTC.

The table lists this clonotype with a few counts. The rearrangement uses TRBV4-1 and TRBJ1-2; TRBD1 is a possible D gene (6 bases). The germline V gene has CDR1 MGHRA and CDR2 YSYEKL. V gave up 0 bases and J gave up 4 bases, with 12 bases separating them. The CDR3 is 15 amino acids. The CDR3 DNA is TGCGCCAGCAGCCAAGAGGGGGGCCCTACCTATGGCTACACCTTC. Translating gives CASSQEGGPTYGYTF.

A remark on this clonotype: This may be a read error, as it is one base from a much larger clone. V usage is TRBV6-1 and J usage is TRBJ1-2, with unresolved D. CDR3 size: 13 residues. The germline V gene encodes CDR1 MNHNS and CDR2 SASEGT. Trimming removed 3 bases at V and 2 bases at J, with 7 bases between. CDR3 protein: CASSESPNYGYTF. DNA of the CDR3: TGTGCCAGCAGTGAGTCACCGAACTATGGCTACACCTTC.